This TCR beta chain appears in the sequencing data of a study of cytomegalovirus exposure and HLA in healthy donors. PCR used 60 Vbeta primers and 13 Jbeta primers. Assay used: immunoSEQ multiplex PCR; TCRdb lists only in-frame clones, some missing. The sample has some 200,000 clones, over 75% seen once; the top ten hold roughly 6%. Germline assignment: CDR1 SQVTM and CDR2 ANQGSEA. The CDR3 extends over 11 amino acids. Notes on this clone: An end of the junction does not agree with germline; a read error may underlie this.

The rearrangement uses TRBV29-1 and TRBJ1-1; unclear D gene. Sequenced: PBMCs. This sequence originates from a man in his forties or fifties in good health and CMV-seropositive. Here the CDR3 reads CRVDPRPEAFF. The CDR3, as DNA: TGCCGCGTTGACCCGAGGCCTGAGGCTTTCTTT.